The T cell receptor beta chain described here comes from a study of blood T cell repertoires in COVID-19. Study information: Researchers got acute and convalescent COVID-19 samples from the United States, Italy and Spain.

In the original processing: The assay estimated nucleated cells by amplifying reference gene primers. Some clones are missing from TCRdb's copy, which holds only in-frame ones; the method was immunoSEQ multiplex PCR. D and trimming were read from the DNA, whereas the V and J calls and clone size are those reported in that table. The table lists just over 80,000 clones, roughly 76% of them singletons. Germline assignment: CDR1 SGHTA and CDR2 FQGNSA. The V gene end was trimmed by 0 bases and the J gene end by 6 bases; junction bases not matched to a gene: 7. The CDR3 loop spans 16 amino acids. This chain links TRBV7-2 with TRBJ1-2, with TRBD1 matching over 10 bases. The receptor's source is an elderly woman with active or convalescent COVID-19. Sequenced sample: peripheral blood. The CDR3 region has the DNA TGTGCCAGCAGCTTAGCCGCAGGACAGGGGGGTGATGGCTACACCTTC. As protein: CASSLAAGQGGDGYTF.